A selection of T cell receptor beta chains follows, all from one sample in a study of T cell repertoires in cytomegalovirus infection. TCRdb ran MiXCR on the reads and lists one entry per CDR3 protein. The sample records 200,000 to 300,000 distinct CDR3 sequences, roughly an eighth being singletons. Sequenced input: PBMCs. These receptors all stem from a human donor in good health (CMV status not recorded). Some clones in this sample may be carry-over from other donors' samples. Both conserved end residues are part of each CDR3. A D gene is named only where the DNA matches it firmly. Size tells how often a clone was seen (once, few, many) or the class of an expanded clone, and some rows leave it out.

d_gene	len	v_gene	abundance	j_gene	CDR3nt	CDR3aa
NA	13	TRBV7-2	many	TRBJ1-4	TGTGCCAGCAGCTTATGGTCTAATGAAAAACTGTTTTTT	CASSLWSNEKLFF
TRBD2	14	TRBV29-1	NA	TRBJ2-7	TGCAGCGTTGGCCGTGCGGGGGGGGCTACGGAGCAGTACTTC	CSVGRAGGATEQYF
TRBD2	15	TRBV20-1	NA	TRBJ2-1	TGCAGTGCTAGTTCCCTAGCGGGGCCGCGGGATGAGCAGTTCTTC	CSASSLAGPRDEQFF
NA	18	TRBV28	many	TRBJ2-3	TGTGCCAGCAGGAAAGGGACTGCCTGGGGCGGTAGCACAGATACGCAGTATTTT	CASRKGTAWGGSTDTQYF
NA	15	TRBV7-2	many	TRBJ2-5	TGTGCCAGCAGCAGAGAAGGTCGGCTACAAGAGACCCAGTACTTC	CASSREGRLQETQYF
NA	14	TRBV3-1	NA	TRBJ2-1	TGTGCCAGCAGCCAAGCGGACTATCACAATGAGCAGTTCTTC	CASSQADYHNEQFF
TRBD1	16	TRBV19	few	TRBJ2-5	TGTGCCAGTAGTGCTAGGACAGGGTTAGCGCGAGAGACCCAGTACTTC	CASSARTGLARETQYF
NA	12	TRBV7-2	few	TRBJ2-7	TGTGCCAGCAGCTTAAACCTAGCTCTCCAGTACTTC	CASSLNLALQYF
TRBD2	16	TRBV10-3	NA	TRBJ2-1	TGTGCCATCAGTGAGGTGGCGGGGGGGCAGGGCAATGAGCAGTTCTTC	CAISEVAGGQGNEQFF
NA	12	TRBV29-1	few	TRBJ2-5	TGCAGCGTTGTACCTGGGGGAGAGACCCAGTACTTC	CSVVPGGETQYF
NA	10	TRBV10-3	many	TRBJ2-3	TGTGCCATCAGAGGAGATACGCAGTATTTT	CAIRGDTQYF
NA	15	TRBV6-2/TRBV6-3	NA	TRBJ2-7	TGTGCCAGCAGTTACGCCGGGACACCCTCCTACGAGCAGTACTTC	CASSYAGTPSYEQYF
NA	16	TRBV7-3	few	TRBJ2-2	TGTGCCAGCAGTCTCCATCTAACCCTGAACACCGGGGAGCTGTTTTTT	CASSLHLTLNTGELFF
TRBD1	15	TRBV7-9	few	TRBJ1-1	TGTGCCAGCAGTCCTACCCCGGGACAGGGGACTGAAGCTTTCTTT	CASSPTPGQGTEAFF
TRBD1	15	TRBV12-3/TRBV12-4	many	TRBJ2-2	TGTGCCAGCAGTCCATGGACAGGGTCGACCGGGGAGCTGTTTTTT	CASSPWTGSTGELFF
TRBD1	15	TRBV7-2	many	TRBJ1-1	TGTGCCAGCAGCTTCAAGACAGGGGGGGAAACTGAAGCTTTCTTT	CASSFKTGGETEAFF
NA	14	TRBV12-3/TRBV12-4	many	TRBJ2-5	TGTGCCAGCGGCGCCTCCCCAGGGCAAGAGACCCAGTACTTC	CASGASPGQETQYF
TRBD1	18	TRBV7-2	many	TRBJ2-2	TGTGCCAGCAGCTTACGACCGGGACAGGGGGCCTACACCGGGGAGCTGTTTTTT	CASSLRPGQGAYTGELFF
TRBD1	13	TRBV20-1	few	TRBJ2-1	TGCAGTCCCTTCCCTAGGGGGCTCGATGAGCAGTTCTTC	CSPFPRGLDEQFF
NA	17	TRBV7-2	many	TRBJ2-3	TGTGCCAGCAGCTTAGAGGCGGCGGGGACTAGCACAGATACGCAGTATTTT	CASSLEAAGTSTDTQYF
NA	14	TRBV5-5	many	TRBJ2-1	TGTGCCAGCAGCTTGGTTCTAGTACTGAATGAGCAGTTCTTC	CASSLVLVLNEQFF
TRBD2	15	TRBV12-3/TRBV12-4	many	TRBJ2-1	TGTGCCAGCAGCTCCACTAGCGGGAGGCCCCATGAGCAGTTCTTC	CASSSTSGRPHEQFF
TRBD2	15	TRBV6-2/TRBV6-3	few	TRBJ2-1	TGTGCCAGCAGTTTGAAGCGGGAGTCCTACAATGAGCAGTTCTTC	CASSLKRESYNEQFF
NA	15	TRBV7-2	many	TRBJ1-5	TGTGCCAGCAGCTTGGACGGACAAGGGGATCAGCCCCAGCATTTT	CASSLDGQGDQPQHF
TRBD2	15	TRBV4-2	NA	TRBJ2-7	TGTGCCAGCACCAGGACTAGCGGGACTCACAACGAGCAGTACTTC	CASTRTSGTHNEQYF
NA	13	TRBV20-1	NA	TRBJ1-2	TGCAGTGCTAGAGACGGGCAAGACTATGGCTACACCTTC	CSARDGQDYGYTF
NA	15	TRBV4-3	NA	TRBJ1-5	TGCGCCAGCAGCCAAGCGGCCAGGGGAGGTCAGCCCCAGCATTTT	CASSQAARGGQPQHF
TRBD2	14	TRBV7-8	many	TRBJ2-5	TGTGCCAGCAGCCCCTCCGCGGGGGGCGAGACCCAGTACTTC	CASSPSAGGETQYF
NA	15	TRBV5-1	NA	TRBJ2-7	TGCGCCAGCAGCTTGGATGGGACGGAAGCCTACGAGCAGTACTTC	CASSLDGTEAYEQYF
NA	14	TRBV7-2	many	TRBJ2-5	TGTGCCAGTAAGGCGCAGCGGCTCCAAGAGACCCAGTACTTC	CASKAQRLQETQYF
TRBD1	20	TRBV12-3/TRBV12-4	NA	TRBJ2-6	TGTGCCAGCAGTTTAGATTTCGGGACAGGAACTACTGCTGGGGCCAACGTCCTGACTTTC	CASSLDFGTGTTAGANVLTF
NA	13	TRBV7-2	many	TRBJ1-1	TGTGCCAGCAGCTGGACACCGAACACTGAAGCTTTCTTT	CASSWTPNTEAFF
NA	15	TRBV7-2	many	TRBJ2-7	TGTGCCAGCAGCTTAGAACAGAGTGGTACGGGCGAGCAGTACTTC	CASSLEQSGTGEQYF
NA	12	TRBV28	NA	TRBJ1-2	TGTGCGACCCAAGCCGCCAGGTATGGCTACACCTTC	CATQAARYGYTF
NA	14	TRBV7-2	many	TRBJ2-7	TGTGCCAGCAGCTTTCAAGGGGGGAGGGAAGAGCAGTACTTC	CASSFQGGREEQYF
TRBD1	13	TRBV12-3/TRBV12-4	few	TRBJ2-1	TGTGCCAGCAGTTTTTCCCCAGGGGGCGAAGAGTTCTTC	CASSFSPGGEEFF
TRBD2	15	TRBV5-4	few	TRBJ2-3	TGTGCCAGCAGCCTATCTAGCGGGAGTACAGATACGCAGTATTTT	CASSLSSGSTDTQYF
TRBD2	15	TRBV29-1	few	TRBJ2-5	TGCAGCGTGACGGGTCTAGCGGGAGGGCTGGAGACCCAGTACTTC	CSVTGLAGGLETQYF
NA	13	TRBV14	few	TRBJ2-7	TGTGCCAGCAGCCCTTGGGCCTCCTACGAGCAGTACTTC	CASSPWASYEQYF
TRBD1	15	TRBV4-2	few	TRBJ1-6	TGTGCCAGCAGCCAACCCACAGGGGTAAATTCACCCCTCCACTTT	CASSQPTGVNSPLHF
NA	14	TRBV6-2/TRBV6-3	many	TRBJ1-1	TGTGCCAGCAGGGGGACAACGTTCGACACTGAAGCTTTCTTT	CASRGTTFDTEAFF
NA	15	TRBV7-2	many	TRBJ1-1	TGTGCCAGCAGCGGCGGCGGGGGGTTGAACACTGAAGCTTTCTTT	CASSGGGGLNTEAFF
TRBD2	13	TRBV7-9	few	TRBJ2-1	TGTGCCAGCACTAGCGGCGGTAAGAATGAGCAGTTCTTC	CASTSGGKNEQFF
NA	18	TRBV19	many	TRBJ2-4	TGTGCCAGTACCCCTTTCCCGGGGACGTCCCTAGGCAAAAACATTCAGTACTTC	CASTPFPGTSLGKNIQYF
TRBD2	17	TRBV7-2	many	TRBJ2-2	TGTGCCAGCAGCTTAGTCCCTAGCGGGAGGAAAACCGGGGAGCTGTTTTTT	CASSLVPSGRKTGELFF
TRBD2	17	TRBV28	NA	TRBJ2-3	TGTGCCAGCAGTAAGGGACTAGCGGGAGTTGGCACAGATACGCAGTATTTT	CASSKGLAGVGTDTQYF
TRBD1	14	TRBV5-1	NA	TRBJ2-7	TGCGCCAGCAGCCCTATACAGGGGTCCCACGAGCAGTACTTC	CASSPIQGSHEQYF
NA	15	TRBV6-2/TRBV6-3	NA	TRBJ2-1	TGTGCCAGTGCGGCGGGCCGGAGCTCCTACAATGAGCAGTTCTTC	CASAAGRSSYNEQFF
NA	12	TRBV7-9	few	TRBJ1-5	TGTGCCAGCAGCTTTCCTGATCAGCCCCAGCATTTT	CASSFPDQPQHF
NA	13	TRBV7-3	many	TRBJ2-1	TGTGCCAGCGGACGAGACTACCTGGATGAGCAGTTCTTC	CASGRDYLDEQFF
TRBD1	15	TRBV5-1	NA	TRBJ1-1	TGCGCCAGCAGCTCGACGGGACAGATTCCGACTGAAGCTTTCTTT	CASSSTGQIPTEAFF
NA	16	TRBV7-2	many	TRBJ2-3	TGTGCCAGCAGCTTAGGGGCAGGGGTCAGAACAGATACGCAGTATTTT	CASSLGAGVRTDTQYF
NA	14	TRBV28	few	TRBJ2-7	TGTGCCAGCAGTTTAGACCCGGCAGGCTACGAGCAGTACTTC	CASSLDPAGYEQYF
NA	15	TRBV4-1	NA	TRBJ1-4	TGCGCCAGCAGCCAAGAGTCCCAGAGAAATGAAAAACTGTTTTTT	CASSQESQRNEKLFF
TRBD2	15	TRBV28	few	TRBJ2-1	TGTGCCAGCAGTTTAGGGACTAGCGGGGTCAATGAGCAGTTCTTC	CASSLGTSGVNEQFF